This is a list of T cell receptor beta chains from one sample in a study of blood T cell repertoires in COVID-19. TCRdb keeps only in-frame clones here, not all; method: immunoSEQ multiplex PCR. Altogether 100,000 to 150,000 clones are present, 82% being singletons, with the ten largest covering around 10%. Sequenced material: peripheral blood. Receptors originate from a human donor in a cohort sampled during active COVID-19. CDR3s include the opening cysteine and the closing phenylalanine or tryptophan. The D gene is left open where the match is weak. Not all rows give a size; the values are once, few, many and, for expanded clones, a class.

clone_size j_call d_call v_call cdr3_aa cdr3_nt
- TRBJ1-2 - TRBV7-9 CASSREGGYTF TGTGCCAGCAGCCGTGAGGGAGGCTACACCTTC
- TRBJ2-2 TRBD2 TRBV9 CASSEAGGAANTGELFF TGTGCCAGCAGCGAGGCGGGGGGGGCTGCGAACACCGGGGAGCTGTTTTTT
few TRBJ1-1 - TRBV2 CASTGGWTRTEAFF TGTGCCAGCACGGGAGGCTGGACGAGAACTGAAGCTTTCTTT
- TRBJ2-2 - TRBV19 CASRDSNTGELFF TGTGCCAGTAGGGACTCGAACACCGGGGAGCTGTTTTTT
- TRBJ2-5 - TRBV11-2 CASKLGLAGETQYF TGTGCCAGCAAACTGGGACTCGCCGGAGAGACCCAGTACTTC
- TRBJ2-5 - TRBV5-5 CASSSGSQETQYF TGTGCCAGCAGCTCAGGTTCTCAAGAGACCCAGTACTTC
- TRBJ1-1 - TRBV25-1 CASSQTKLNTEAFF TGTGCCAGCAGTCAGACAAAATTGAACACTGAAGCTTTCTTT
- TRBJ2-5 - TRBV9 CASSVFGGQEETQYF TGTGCCAGCAGCGTATTCGGGGGGCAGGAAGAGACCCAGTACTTC
- TRBJ2-7 TRBD1 TRBV6-5 CASSKSRDRGYEQYF TGTGCCAGCAGTAAGAGCCGGGACAGGGGCTACGAGCAGTACTTC
few TRBJ1-6 TRBD1 TRBV3-1/TRBV3-2 CASSQDRGVSPLHF TGTGCCAGCAGCCAAGACAGGGGGGTATCACCCCTCCACTTT
once TRBJ2-7 - TRBV7-9 CASSLALSGSYEQYF TGTGCCAGCAGCTTAGCGTTATCGGGGTCCTACGAGCAGTACTTC
- TRBJ2-5 - TRBV6-1 CARGDTRSETQYF TGTGCCAGGGGCGATACTAGGAGCGAGACCCAGTACTTC
few TRBJ2-1 - TRBV7-9 CASSPTYNEQFF TGTGCCAGCAGCCCCACCTACAATGAGCAGTTCTTC
once TRBJ1-1 - TRBV3-1/TRBV3-2 CASSLSGWSTEAFF TGTGCCAGCAGCCTCTCCGGGTGGAGCACTGAAGCTTTCTTT
- TRBJ2-7 - TRBV9 CASSGLSYEQYF TGTGCCAGCAGCGGACTTTCCTACGAGCAGTACTTC
- TRBJ1-2 TRBD1 TRBV5-6 CASTVGQGAYGYTF TGTGCCAGCACCGTGGGACAGGGCGCCTATGGCTACACCTTC
- TRBJ2-5 TRBD1 TRBV6-5 CASSYPRAGGETQYF TGTGCCAGCAGTTACCCGAGGGCAGGGGGCGAGACCCAGTACTTC
- TRBJ2-2 - TRBV24-1 CATSDWRGSGELFF TGTGCCACCAGTGATTGGAGGGGTTCCGGGGAGCTGTTTTTT
- TRBJ1-4 TRBD1 TRBV7-9 CASSPDRDFGEKLFF TGTGCCAGCAGCCCAGACAGGGATTTTGGTGAAAAACTGTTTTTT
- TRBJ2-5 - TRBV5-6 CASSFGRRETQYF TGTGCCAGCAGCTTCGGTCGCCGGGAGACCCAGTACTTC